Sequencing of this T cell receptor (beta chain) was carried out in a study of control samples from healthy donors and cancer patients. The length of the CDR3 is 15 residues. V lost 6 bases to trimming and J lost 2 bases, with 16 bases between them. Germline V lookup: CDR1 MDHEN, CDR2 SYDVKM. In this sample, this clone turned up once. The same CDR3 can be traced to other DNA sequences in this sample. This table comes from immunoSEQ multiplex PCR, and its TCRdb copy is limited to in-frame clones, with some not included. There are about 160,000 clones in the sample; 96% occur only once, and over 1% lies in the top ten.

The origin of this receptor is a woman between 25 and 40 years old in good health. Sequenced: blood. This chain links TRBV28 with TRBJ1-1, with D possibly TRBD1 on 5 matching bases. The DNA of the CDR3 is TGTGCCAGCAGCTCGGTGGGGCAGGGTAACACTGAAGCTTTCTTT. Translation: CASSSVGQGNTEAFF.